These 11 T cell receptor beta chains share one sample of origin, sequenced in a study of T cell changes during pregnancy in multiple sclerosis (dated 2019 in TCRdb). Libraries were built with the immunoSEQ multiplex PCR assay. Here the immuneACCESS table is served through TCRdb, limited to in-frame sequences with V and J called. Missing clones are a known gap in these copies; in checked studies unresolved V genes cover under half, and the rest lacks a known reason. The sample includes under 100,000 clones, with around 93% observed a single time. The ten biggest clones cover 1.5% to 2% of the sample. This specimen was peripheral blood, taken in the first trimester of pregnancy. The receptors come from a female donor in good health, enrolled as a control in a pregnancy study.

This sequence joins TRBV6-1 and TRBJ2-5; TRBD1 matches 8 bases. Trimming removed 0 bases from V and 4 bases from J; junction bases left unmatched: 4. Looked up from germline, CDR1 is MNHNS and CDR2 is SASEGT. This CDR3 comprises 15 residues. This CDR3 reads CASSEAGQEAETQYF. CDR3 in DNA: TGTGCCAGCAGTGAAGCGGGACAGGAGGCAGAGACCCAGTACTTC.

This clone appeared once. This chain connects TRBV29-1 to TRBJ2-7; the match to TRBD1 covers 7 bases. Germline lookup yields CDR1 SQVTM and CDR2 ANQGSEA. Germline trimming cut 7 bases from V and 0 bases from J; bases unmatched to any gene: 6. The CDR3 runs to 13 residues. In DNA, the CDR3 is TGCAGCGGAGCGGACAGGTCCTCCTACGAGCAGTACTTC. It translates to CSGADRSSYEQYF.

The chain uses TRBV7-2 and TRBJ1-1; D is perhaps TRBD1 (6 bases). V lost 6 bases to trimming and J lost 3 bases, with 14 bases between them. This CDR3 region has 14 residues. The germline CDR1 and CDR2 sequences are SGHTA and FQGNSA. CDR3 coding DNA: TGTGCCAGCAGATCGGGACATACCGACACTGAAGCTTTCTTT. Protein sequence: CASRSGHTDTEAFF.

J is TRBJ1-5 and V is TRBV7-9, with 7 positions matching TRBD1. There are 13 residues in the CDR3. CDR1 is SEHNR and CDR2 is FQNEAQ in the germline V gene (reference sequence). After removal of 3 bases from V and 7 bases from J, the junction contained 3 bases not matched to a gene. Here the CDR3 reads CASSLTGNQPQHF. The CDR3 region has the DNA TGTGCCAGCAGCTTGACAGGGAACCAGCCCCAGCATTTT.

The gene calls are TRBV25-1 and TRBJ1-6; D is uncertain. The length of the CDR3 is 16 residues. V lost 1 base and J 10 bases, leaving 17 bases between the germline ends. Germline loops: CDR1 MGHDK, CDR2 SYGVNS. CDR3 coding DNA: TGTGCCAGCAGTGAATCCCCCGGTCTACGGAGCTCACCCCTCCACTTT. Protein: CASSESPGLRSSPLHF.

The table lists this clone with a count of one. The V call is TRBV7-8, the J call TRBJ1-2, with D perhaps TRBD1 (6 bases). Per germline, CDR1 SGHVS and CDR2 FQNEAQ. The CDR3 sequence is 15 residues long. Trimming took 5 bases from V and 2 from J, leaving 15 bases between them. CDR3 loop: CASSLLPGTNYGYTF. The CDR3 DNA is TGTGCCAGCAGCCTTCTACCCGGGACAAACTATGGCTACACCTTC.

In the case of this clone: As the CDR3 is not closed by the conserved phenylalanine or tryptophan, this likely results from a read error. CDR3 region: CASSAGSNTEAFL. Here the CDR3 DNA reads TGTGCCAGCAGTGCAGGCTCGAACACTGAAGCTTTCCTT. The chain recombines TRBV25-1 with TRBJ1-1; D is undetermined. This CDR3 region has 13 residues. Germline V gene data show CDR1 as MGHDK and CDR2 as SYGVNS. V dropped 4 bases and J dropped 1 base, with 7 bases sitting between them.

The CDR3 spells CASSQRGAPSSYNEQFF. CDR3 in DNA: TGTGCCAGCAGCCAGCGGGGGGCCCCGAGCTCCTACAATGAGCAGTTCTTC. The rearrangement uses TRBV27 and TRBJ2-1; 9 nucleotides agree with TRBD2. In germline, CDR1 is MNHEY, CDR2 SMNVEV (reference sequence). V lost 6 bases and J lost 0; bases outside the gene matches: 9. This CDR3 region has 17 residues.

This sequence joins TRBV28 and TRBJ2-1, with 8 bases matching TRBD2. Germline values: CDR1 MDHEN, CDR2 SYDVKM. The CDR3 is made up of 11 amino acids. Trimming took 11 bases from V and 10 from J; bases not matched to a gene: 7. The CDR3 nucleotides are TGTGCCGCTAGCGGGCTCCAGGAGCAGTTCTTC. This sequence encodes CAASGLQEQFF.

V gene TRBV29-1 combines with J gene TRBJ2-1; D perhaps matches TRBD2 (6 bases). CDR3 size: 14 residues. V lost 4 bases to trimming and J lost 6 bases, with 16 bases between them. Per the germline V gene, CDR1 is SQVTM and CDR2 is ANQGSEA. The CDR3 DNA follows: TGCAGCGTTGGTTCCTCGAGACTAGGCAATGAGCAGTTCTTC. Translation gives CSVGSSRLGNEQFF.

The CDR3 DNA is TGTGCCAGTACCACAGCGGACAGGAGTTATTCACCCCTCCACTTT. It is translated as CASTTADRSYSPLHF. This sequence joins TRBV19 and TRBJ1-6; 7 nucleotides agree with TRBD1. V shed 7 bases, J shed 8 bases, and the junction held 11 bases outside the gene matches. Germline V lookup: CDR1 LNHDA, CDR2 SQIVND (reference sequence). The CDR3 length is 15 residues.